What follows are 2 T cell receptor beta chains derived from one specimen sequenced in a study of T cells after yellow fever vaccination. MiXCR, applied by TCRdb to the 5' RACE reads, yields one record per CDR3 protein. The sample has 300,000 to 350,000 distinct CDR3 sequences, about 4% seen once. The input for sequencing was PBMCs, taken 5 days after the yellow fever booster vaccination. These receptors all come from a man between 18 and 29 years old who received the YFV17D yellow fever vaccine.

This clonotype has a count of ten or more. The V gene is TRBV28, the J gene TRBJ2-3; TRBD2 might be the D (6 bases). V was shortened by 2 bases and J by 6 bases, with 12 bases between the two germline ends. The CDR3 length is 14 residues. Germline CDR1 is MDHEN and CDR2 is SYDVKM. The CDR3 nucleotides are TGTGCCAGCAGTTTAATCGGGGGAGGTGATACGCAGTATTTT. Encoded protein: CASSLIGGGDTQYF.

At least ten counts were recorded for this clonotype. The rearrangement uses TRBV12-3 or TRBV12-4 and TRBJ2-4; 10 positions match TRBD2. The ends lost 3 bases at V and 9 bases at J; junction bases unmatched: 11. The CDR3 is 16 amino acids. The CDR3 nucleotides read TGTGCCAGCAGTTTGGCTAGCGGGGGCTTTGATGTCATTCAGTACTTC. Its translation is CASSLASGGFDVIQYF.